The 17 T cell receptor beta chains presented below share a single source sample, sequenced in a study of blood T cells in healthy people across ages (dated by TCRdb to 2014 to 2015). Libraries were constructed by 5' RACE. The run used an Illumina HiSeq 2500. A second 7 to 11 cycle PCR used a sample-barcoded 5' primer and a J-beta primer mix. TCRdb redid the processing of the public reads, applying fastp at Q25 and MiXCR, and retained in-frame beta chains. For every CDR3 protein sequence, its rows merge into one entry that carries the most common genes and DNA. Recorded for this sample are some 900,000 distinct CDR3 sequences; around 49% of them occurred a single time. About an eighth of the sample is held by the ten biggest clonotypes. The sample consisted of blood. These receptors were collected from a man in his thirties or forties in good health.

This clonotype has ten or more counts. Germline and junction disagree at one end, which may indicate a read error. The CDR3 DNA is TGTGCCAGCAGTTCCCAGGGGAGCACAGATACGCAGTATTTT. Residues: CASSSQGSTDTQYF. The rearrangement links TRBV5-1 to TRBJ2-3; perhaps TRBD1 as D (6 bases). The length of the CDR3 is 14 residues. Germline V gene data show CDR1 as SGHRS and CDR2 as YFSETQ.

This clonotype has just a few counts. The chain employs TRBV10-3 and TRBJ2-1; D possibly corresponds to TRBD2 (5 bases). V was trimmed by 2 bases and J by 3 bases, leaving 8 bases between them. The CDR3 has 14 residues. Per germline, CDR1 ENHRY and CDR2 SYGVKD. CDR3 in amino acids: CAISEPGDYNEQFF. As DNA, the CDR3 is TGTGCCATCAGTGAGCCCGGGGACTACAATGAGCAGTTCTTC.

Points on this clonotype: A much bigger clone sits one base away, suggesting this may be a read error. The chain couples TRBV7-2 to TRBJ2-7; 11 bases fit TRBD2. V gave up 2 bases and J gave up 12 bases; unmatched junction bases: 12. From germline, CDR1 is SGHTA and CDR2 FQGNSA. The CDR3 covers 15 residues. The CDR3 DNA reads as TGTGCCAGCAGCTTATCTAGCGGGGGGAAAGAGACCCGGTACTTC. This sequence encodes CASSLSSGGKETRYF.

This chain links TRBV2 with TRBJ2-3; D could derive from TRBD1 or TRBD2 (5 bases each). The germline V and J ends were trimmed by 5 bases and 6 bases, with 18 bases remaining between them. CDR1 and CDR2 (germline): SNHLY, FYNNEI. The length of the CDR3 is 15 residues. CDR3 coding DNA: TGTGCCAGCAGTCCAACCGGGACGGATGGCGATACGCAGTATTTT. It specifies CASSPTGTDGDTQYF.

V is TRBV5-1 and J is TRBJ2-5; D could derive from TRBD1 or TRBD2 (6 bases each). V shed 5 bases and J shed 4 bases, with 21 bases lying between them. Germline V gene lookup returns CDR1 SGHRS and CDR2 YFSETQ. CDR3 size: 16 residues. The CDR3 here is CASSPMGGVGTETQYF. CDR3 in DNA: TGCGCCAGCAGTCCGATGGGGGGCGTTGGAACAGAGACCCAGTACTTC. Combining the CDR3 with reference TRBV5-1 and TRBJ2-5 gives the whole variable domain KAGVTQTPRYLIKTRGQQVTLSCSPISGHRSVSWYQQTPGQGLQFLFEYFSETQRNKGNFPGRFSGRQFSNSRSEMNVSTLELGDSALYLCASSPMGGVGTETQYFGPGTRLLVL.

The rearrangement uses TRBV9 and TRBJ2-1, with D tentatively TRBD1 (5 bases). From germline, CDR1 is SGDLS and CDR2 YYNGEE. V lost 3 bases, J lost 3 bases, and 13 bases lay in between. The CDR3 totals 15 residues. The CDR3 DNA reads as TGTGCCAGCAGCGCCTCGGCGCAGGGCTACAATGAGCAGTTCTTC. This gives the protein CASSASAQGYNEQFF. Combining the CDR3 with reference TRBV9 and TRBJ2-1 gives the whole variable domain DSGVTQTPKHLITATGQRVTLRCSPRSGDLSVYWYQQSLDQGLQFLIQYYNGEERAKGNILERFSAQQFPDLHSELNLSSLELGDSALYFCASSASAQGYNEQFFGPGTRLTVL.

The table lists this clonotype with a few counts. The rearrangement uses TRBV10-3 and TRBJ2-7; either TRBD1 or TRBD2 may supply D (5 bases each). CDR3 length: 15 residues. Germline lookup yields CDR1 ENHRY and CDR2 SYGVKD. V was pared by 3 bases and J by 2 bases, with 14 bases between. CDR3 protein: CAISDQEGTAYEQYF. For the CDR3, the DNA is TGTGCCATCAGTGACCAAGAGGGGACCGCCTACGAGCAGTACTTC.

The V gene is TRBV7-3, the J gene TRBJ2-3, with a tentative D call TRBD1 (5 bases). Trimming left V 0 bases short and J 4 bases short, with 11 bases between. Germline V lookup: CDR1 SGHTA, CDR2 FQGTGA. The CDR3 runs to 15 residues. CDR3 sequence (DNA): TGTGCCAGCAGCTTAACAAAGGGGCCCGCAGATACGCAGTATTTT. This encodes CASSLTKGPADTQYF.

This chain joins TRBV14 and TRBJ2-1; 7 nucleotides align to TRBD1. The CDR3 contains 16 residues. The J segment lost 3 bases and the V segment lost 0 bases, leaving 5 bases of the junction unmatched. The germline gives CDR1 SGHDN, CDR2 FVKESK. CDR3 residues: CASSQERGLGYNEQFF. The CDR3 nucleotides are TGTGCCAGCAGCCAAGAAAGGGGGCTGGGCTACAATGAGCAGTTCTTC.

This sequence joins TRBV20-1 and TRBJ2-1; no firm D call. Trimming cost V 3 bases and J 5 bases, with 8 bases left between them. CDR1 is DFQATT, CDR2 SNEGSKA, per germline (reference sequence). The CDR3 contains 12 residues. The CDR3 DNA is TGCAGTGCTAGTTGGCAGAACAATGAGCAGTTCTTC. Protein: CSASWQNNEQFF.

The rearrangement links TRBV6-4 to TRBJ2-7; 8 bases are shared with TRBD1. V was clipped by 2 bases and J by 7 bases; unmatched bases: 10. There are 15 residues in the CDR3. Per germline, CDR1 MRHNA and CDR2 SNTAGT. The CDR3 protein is CASSDTRQGRNEQYF. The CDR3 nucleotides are TGTGCCAGCAGTGACACCCGACAGGGGAGGAATGAGCAGTACTTC.

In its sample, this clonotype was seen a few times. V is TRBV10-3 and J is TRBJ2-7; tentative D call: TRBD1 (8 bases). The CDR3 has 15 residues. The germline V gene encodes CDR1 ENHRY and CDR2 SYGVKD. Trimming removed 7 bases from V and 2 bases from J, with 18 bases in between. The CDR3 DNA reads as TGTGCCATCAACCAGGGAACAGGGGGGGCCTACGAGCAGTACTTC. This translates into CAINQGTGGAYEQYF.

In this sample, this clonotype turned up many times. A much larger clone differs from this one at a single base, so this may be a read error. CDR3: CASSARTGGNKVDTQYF. CDR3 sequence (DNA): TGTGCCAGCAGCGCAAGGACAGGGGGTAATAAAGTAGATACGCAGTATTTT. The chain couples TRBV7-9 to TRBJ2-3; 10 bases map to TRBD1. From germline, CDR1 is SEHNR and CDR2 FQNEAQ (reference sequence). There are 17 residues in the CDR3. The V segment lost 5 bases and the J segment 5 bases; nucleotides outside the gene matches: 13.

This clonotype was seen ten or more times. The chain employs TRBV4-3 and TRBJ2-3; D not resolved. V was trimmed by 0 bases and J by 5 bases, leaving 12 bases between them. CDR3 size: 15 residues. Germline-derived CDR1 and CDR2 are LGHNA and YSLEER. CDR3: CASSQDTARLDTQYF. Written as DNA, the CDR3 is TGCGCCAGCAGCCAAGATACTGCCAGACTAGATACGCAGTATTTT.

The CDR3 is CASSLTTGVETQYF. The CDR3 DNA is TGTGCCAGCAGCCTAACAACAGGGGTGGAGACCCAGTACTTC. The rearrangement joins TRBV7-9 to TRBJ2-7; 7 nucleotides align to TRBD1. TRBJ2-5 explains the end of the DNA better; the J call may be wrong. The CDR3 totals 14 residues. Germline CDR1 reads SEHNR; CDR2 reads FQNEAQ (reference sequence).

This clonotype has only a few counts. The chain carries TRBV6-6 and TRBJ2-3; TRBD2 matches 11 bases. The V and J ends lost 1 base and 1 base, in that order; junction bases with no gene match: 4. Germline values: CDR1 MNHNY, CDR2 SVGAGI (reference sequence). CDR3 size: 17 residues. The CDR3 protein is CASSYWLAGGRTDTQYF. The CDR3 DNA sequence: TGTGCCAGCAGTTACTGGCTAGCGGGGGGTCGCACAGATACGCAGTATTTT.

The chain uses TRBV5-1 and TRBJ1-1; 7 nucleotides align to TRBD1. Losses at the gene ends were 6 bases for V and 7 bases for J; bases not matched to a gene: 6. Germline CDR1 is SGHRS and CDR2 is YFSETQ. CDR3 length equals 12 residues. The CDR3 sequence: CASKDRASEAFF. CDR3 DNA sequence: TGCGCCAGCAAAGACAGGGCTAGTGAAGCTTTCTTT.